The rows below give T cell receptor beta chains drawn from one sample of a study of blood T cell repertoires in COVID-19. The table came from immunoSEQ multiplex PCR; TCRdb's copy has only in-frame clones and leaves some out. The sample lists over 90,000 clones; roughly 90% were seen once. The sample comprised peripheral blood. The source of these receptors is a woman aged 55-69 years with acute or convalescent COVID-19. Each CDR3 is given with its conserved first and last residue. A D gene is named only where the DNA matches it firmly. Only part of the rows carry a size: once, few, many, or a class if the clone is expanded.

TRBJ2-1 | TRBD2 | NA | TRBV9 | CASSVDSGVSGASYNEQFF | TGTGCCAGCAGCGTAGATTCAGGTGTAAGCGGGGCCTCCTACAATGAGCAGTTCTTC
TRBJ1-1 | NA | NA | TRBV24-1 | CATSDSGRADTEAFF | TGTGCCACCAGTGATTCGGGCAGGGCGGACACTGAAGCTTTCTTT
TRBJ1-6 | TRBD1 | NA | TRBV20-1 | CSAGTGSPLHF | TGCAGTGCTGGGACAGGCTCACCCCTCCACTTT
TRBJ2-4 | TRBD2 | NA | TRBV19 | CASTMGAGVGDIQYF | TGTGCCAGTACCATGGGAGCGGGAGTAGGAGACATTCAGTACTTC
TRBJ1-2 | NA | NA | TRBV12-3/TRBV12-4 | CASSLATGYGYTF | TGTGCCAGCAGTTTAGCGACAGGTTATGGCTACACCTTC
TRBJ2-1 | TRBD2 | NA | TRBV5-1 | CASSLTGGGHNEQFF | TGCGCCAGCAGCTTAACGGGAGGAGGACACAATGAGCAGTTCTTC
TRBJ2-3 | TRBD2 | once | TRBV10-1 | CASSAGLAGTTDTQYF | TGCGCCAGCAGTGCGGGGCTAGCGGGAACCACAGATACGCAGTATTTT
TRBJ2-2 | NA | NA | TRBV19 | CASSIVVGGAWGTGELFF | TGTGCCAGTAGTATAGTGGTTGGGGGGGCATGGGGCACCGGGGAGCTGTTTTTT
TRBJ1-1 | NA | NA | TRBV28 | CASSFFHRPRTEAFF | TGTGCCAGCAGTTTTTTCCACCGCCCACGGACTGAAGCTTTCTTT
TRBJ1-2 | NA | NA | TRBV28 | CASIRTAGPGYTF | TGTGCCAGCATTCGGACAGCGGGACCTGGCTACACCTTC
TRBJ2-4 | TRBD2 | once | TRBV14 | CASSEASGRAQNIQYF | TGTGCCAGCAGCGAGGCTAGCGGGAGGGCCCAAAACATTCAGTACTTC
TRBJ1-2 | NA | NA | TRBV5-1 | CASSFSQGPYGYTF | TGCGCCAGCAGCTTTAGCCAGGGGCCCTATGGCTACACCTTC
TRBJ1-1 | TRBD1 | NA | TRBV3-1/TRBV3-2 | CASSQLMGQGTFF | TGTGCCAGCAGCCAACTTATGGGACAGGGGACTTTCTTT
TRBJ1-1 | NA | NA | TRBV16 | CASSRGGTEAFF | TGTGCCAGCAGCCGCGGGGGGACTGAAGCTTTCTTT
TRBJ1-2 | TRBD1 | NA | TRBV6-1 | CASSEGARGIFGYTF | TGTGCCAGCAGTGAAGGGGCCAGGGGGATTTTTGGCTACACCTTC
TRBJ1-5 | NA | NA | TRBV5-6 | CASSFRGTRNQPQHF | TGTGCCAGCAGCTTTAGGGGGACCCGCAATCAGCCCCAGCATTTT
TRBJ1-2 | TRBD1 | NA | TRBV5-5 | CASSFGTVANYGYTF | TGTGCCAGCAGTTTCGGGACAGTTGCTAACTATGGCTACACCTTC
TRBJ2-1 | NA | NA | TRBV5-1 | CASSRLDTGNEQFF | TGCGCCAGCAGCCGTCTCGATACCGGTAATGAGCAGTTCTTC
TRBJ1-2 | NA | NA | TRBV11-3 | CASSGSAGAQGYTF | TGTGCCAGCAGCGGCTCGGCGGGGGCTCAGGGCTACACCTTC
TRBJ1-2 | NA | NA | TRBV12-3/TRBV12-4 | CASSQGNYGYTF | TGTGCCAGCAGTCAGGGGAACTATGGCTACACCTTC
TRBJ2-1 | TRBD2 | NA | TRBV29-1 | CSVERLAGGDEQFF | TGCAGCGTTGAGAGGCTAGCGGGAGGGGATGAGCAGTTCTTC
TRBJ1-1 | TRBD1 | NA | TRBV29-1 | CSADRGNTEAFF | TGCAGCGCGGACAGGGGGAACACTGAAGCTTTCTTT
TRBJ1-2 | NA | NA | TRBV5-6 | CASSLAQAYGYTF | TGTGCCAGCAGCTTGGCGCAGGCCTATGGCTACACCTTC
TRBJ1-2 | TRBD1 | NA | TRBV28 | CASRRGQAVGYGGYTF | TGTGCCAGCAGGAGAGGACAGGCCGTAGGTTATGGCGGCTACACCTTC
TRBJ2-5 | TRBD2 | NA | TRBV2 | CASSEARGEKETQYF | TGTGCCAGCAGTGAAGCGCGGGGGGAGAAAGAGACCCAGTACTTC
TRBJ1-1 | NA | NA | TRBV10-2 | CASSSEGITEAFF | TGCGCCAGCAGTTCGGAGGGCATTACTGAAGCTTTCTTT
TRBJ2-3 | TRBD1 | NA | TRBV9 | CASSVSTGASTDTQYF | TGTGCCAGCAGCGTCTCCACAGGGGCGAGCACAGATACGCAGTATTTT
TRBJ2-1 | NA | NA | TRBV30 | CAWSAGYNEQFF | TGTGCCTGGAGTGCGGGATACAATGAGCAGTTCTTC
TRBJ1-2 | TRBD1 | NA | TRBV5-1 | CASSLDQGASYGYTF | TGCGCCAGCAGCTTGGATCAGGGGGCCTCGTATGGCTACACCTTC
TRBJ1-2 | NA | NA | TRBV6-2/TRBV6-3 | CASTPIPGLRYGYTF | TGTGCCAGCACCCCGATCCCGGGACTGCGCTATGGCTACACCTTC